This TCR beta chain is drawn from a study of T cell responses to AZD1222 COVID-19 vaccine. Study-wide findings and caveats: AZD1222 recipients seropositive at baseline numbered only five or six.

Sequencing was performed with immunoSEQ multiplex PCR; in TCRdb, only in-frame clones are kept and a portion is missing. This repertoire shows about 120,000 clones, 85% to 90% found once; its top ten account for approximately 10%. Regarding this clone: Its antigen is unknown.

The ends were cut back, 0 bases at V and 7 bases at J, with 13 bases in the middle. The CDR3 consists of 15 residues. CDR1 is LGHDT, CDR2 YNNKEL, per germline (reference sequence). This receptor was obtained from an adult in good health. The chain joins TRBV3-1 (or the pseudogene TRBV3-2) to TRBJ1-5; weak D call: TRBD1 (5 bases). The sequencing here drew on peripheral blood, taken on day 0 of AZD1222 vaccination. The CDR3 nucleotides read TGTGCCAGCAGCCAAGATTGGGGGGGAGAACAGCCCCAGCATTTT. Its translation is CASSQDWGGEQPQHF.